What follows are 29 T cell receptor beta chains derived from one specimen sequenced in a study of long-term antiretroviral therapy in people with HIV. An immunoSEQ assay, version v3.0, was performed at survey level. Assay: immunoSEQ multiplex PCR; the TCRdb copy retains only in-frame clones and omits some. The repertoire holds 15,000 or so clones, more than 65% seen once, with 6.5% to 10% in the top ten. The sample in question was unsorted PBMCs, obtained at the start of antiretroviral therapy. The origin of the receptors is a man aged 25 to 40 with HIV.

The rearrangement joins TRBV7-2 to TRBJ1-2, with 9 bases matching TRBD1. The V and J ends lost 3 bases and 6 bases, in that order; junction bases with no gene match: 8. CDR1 is SGHTA and CDR2 is FQGNSA in the germline V gene. This CDR3 is 15 amino acids long. DNA of the CDR3: TGTGCCAGCAGCTTCGGGACAGGGAACATTAATGGCTACACCTTC. Amino acids: CASSFGTGNINGYTF.

The J gene is TRBJ1-5, the V gene TRBV28; a possible D gene is TRBD1 (6 bases). This CDR3 is built from 14 residues. Trimming pared 3 bases from V and 4 bases from J, leaving 10 bases between. Germline CDR1 is MDHEN and CDR2 is SYDVKM. The CDR3 nucleotides are TGTGCCAGCAGTTTGGGGGGCGCAAATCAGCCCCAGCATTTT. This encodes CASSLGGANQPQHF.

This clone was seen only once. The rearrangement links TRBV5-1 to TRBJ2-5; the D call may be TRBD1 or TRBD2 (5 bases each). The CDR3 contains 14 residues. From germline, CDR1 is SGHRS and CDR2 YFSETQ. Trimming cost V 0 bases and J 0 bases, with 6 bases left between them. The DNA of the CDR3 is TGCGCCAGCAGCTTGGGGGGGAACCAAGAGACCCAGTACTTC. Residues: CASSLGGNQETQYF. Full variable domain (missing parts from reference TRBV5-1 and TRBJ2-5): KAGVTQTPRYLIKTRGQQVTLSCSPISGHRSVSWYQQTPGQGLQFLFEYFSETQRNKGNFPGRFSGRQFSNSRSEMNVSTLELGDSALYLCASSLGGNQETQYFGPGTRLLVL.

The rearrangement joins TRBV28 to TRBJ2-7; D is possibly TRBD2 (5 bases). CDR1 MDHEN and CDR2 SYDVKM come from the germline V gene. The CDR3 extends over 16 amino acids. V was pared by 5 bases and J by 3 bases, with 20 bases between. Here the CDR3 reads CASSTSLGETYYEQYF. DNA for the CDR3: TGTGCCAGCAGTACTTCCCTTGGGGAGACATACTACGAGCAGTACTTC. Supplemented by reference TRBV28 and TRBJ2-7, the full variable domain reads DVKVTQSSRYLVKRTGEKVFLECVQDMDHENMFWYRQDPGLGLRLIYFSYDVKMKEKGDIPEGYSVSREKKERFSLILESASTNQTSMYLCASSTSLGETYYEQYFGPGTRLTVT.

The chain combines TRBV19 with TRBJ2-7, with 8 nucleotides matching TRBD1. Per germline, CDR1 LNHDA and CDR2 SQIVND (reference sequence). This CDR3 region has 15 residues. Trimming at V came to 4 bases and at J to 2 bases, leaving 7 bases not matched to a gene. As DNA, the CDR3 is TGTGCCAGTAGTACCCAATCGACAGGGGCCTACGAGCAGTACTTC. As protein: CASSTQSTGAYEQYF.

The CDR3 reads CSAATSGSYNEQFF. The CDR3 coding sequence is TGCAGCGCCGCAACTAGCGGGAGTTACAATGAGCAGTTCTTC. The rearrangement joins TRBV29-1 to TRBJ2-1; TRBD2 matches at 11 bases. The CDR3 consists of 14 residues. CDR1 and CDR2 from the germline V gene are SQVTM and ANQGSEA. Trimming at V came to 7 bases and at J to 4 bases, leaving 6 bases not matched to a gene.

V and J are TRBV9 and TRBJ2-1; D unclear. V dropped 0 bases and J dropped 6 bases, with 13 bases sitting between them. CDR1 and CDR2 (germline): SGDLS, YYNGEE. The CDR3 covers 15 residues. The CDR3 reads CASSVGELASNEQFF. CDR3 nucleotide sequence: TGTGCCAGCAGCGTAGGGGAACTGGCCAGCAATGAGCAGTTCTTC.

The rearrangement joins TRBV2 to TRBJ1-1, with 11 bases fitting TRBD1. The germline V gene encodes CDR1 SNHLY and CDR2 FYNNEI. The CDR3 runs 14 residues. With 6 bases clipped from V and 5 bases from J, the junction kept 5 bases outside the gene matches. The CDR3, as DNA: TGTGCCAGCAGGGGGGACAGGGGGGGGACTGAAGCTTTCTTT. Translated, it gives CASRGDRGGTEAFF.

CDR3 sequence (DNA): TGCGCCAGCAGCGAGAGCAGGCTCTATGGCTACACCTTC. Protein sequence: CASSESRLYGYTF. V gene TRBV4-3 combines with J gene TRBJ1-2; D not resolved. CDR3 length: 13 residues. Germline CDR1 reads LGHNA; CDR2 reads YSLEER. V lost 5 bases, J lost 4 bases, and 11 bases lay in between.

This sequence joins TRBV19 and TRBJ1-5; D remains ambiguous. V was cut by 0 bases and J by 3 bases, with 6 bases left in between. Looked up from germline, CDR1 is LNHDA and CDR2 is SQIVND (reference sequence). The CDR3 length is 14 residues. In nucleotides, the CDR3 is TGTGCCAGTAGTATAGAGCTAAACAATCAGCCCCAGCATTTT. This codes for CASSIELNNQPQHF.

In DNA, the CDR3 is TGTGCCAGCAGTGAACGAAAAGGGGAGGGGGTGACTGGAAACACCATATATTTT. Translating it yields CASSERKGEGVTGNTIYF. The gene calls are TRBV6-1 and TRBJ1-3, with D perhaps TRBD1 (6 bases). This CDR3 has 18 residues. Trimming stripped 2 bases from V and 2 bases from J, with 19 bases between. Germline CDR1 is MNHNS and CDR2 is SASEGT.

A remark on this clone: Other DNA sequences in this specimen translate into the identical CDR3. The V and J genes are TRBV7-2 and TRBJ2-5; 14 positions agree with TRBD2. Germline CDR1 and CDR2: SGHTA and FQGNSA. V was pared by 5 bases and J by 4 bases, with 3 bases of the junction left unmatched. This CDR3 comprises 15 residues. CDR3 residues: CASSPGLAGGETQYF. The DNA of the CDR3 is TGTGCCAGCAGCCCCGGACTAGCGGGAGGAGAGACCCAGTACTTC.

V gene TRBV18 combines with J gene TRBJ2-4, with a weak D call TRBD2 (7 bases). This CDR3 contains 15 residues. V dropped 3 bases and J dropped 9 bases, with 18 bases sitting between them. Germline V gene lookup returns CDR1 KGHSH and CDR2 LQKENI. The CDR3 protein is CASSPSGAGEGIQYF. The CDR3 DNA follows: TGTGCCAGCTCACCTTCAGGGGCCGGGGAGGGCATTCAGTACTTC.

This clone was picked up one time. The chain carries TRBV5-1 and TRBJ2-2, with TRBD1 matching over 7 bases. V dropped 4 bases and J dropped 0; count of bases not matched to a gene: 6. The CDR3 is made up of 16 amino acids. Germline V gene sequence: CDR1 SGHRS, CDR2 YFSETQ. In DNA form, the CDR3 reads TGCGCCAGCAGCGAGGGGGCCGGATCGAACACCGGGGAGCTGTTTTTT. Translating gives CASSEGAGSNTGELFF.

The rearrangement joins TRBV7-9 to TRBJ2-1, with 11 positions matching TRBD2. Germline V gene data show CDR1 as SEHNR and CDR2 as FQNEAQ (reference sequence). The CDR3 extends over 15 amino acids. Germline trimming cut 3 bases from V and 8 bases from J; bases unmatched to any gene: 6. The CDR3 loop reads CASSFVAGGAHEQFF. CDR3 sequence (DNA): TGTGCCAGCAGCTTCGTAGCGGGAGGGGCCCATGAGCAGTTCTTC.

J is TRBJ2-5 and V is TRBV7-3, with D possibly called TRBD1 or TRBD2 (6 bases each). There are 13 residues in the CDR3. Germline CDR1 reads SGHTA; CDR2 reads FQGTGA. V was shortened by 2 bases and J by 4 bases, with 8 bases between the two germline ends. This chain's CDR3 is CASSLGGPETQYF. Here the CDR3 DNA reads TGTGCCAGCAGCTTAGGGGGGCCAGAGACCCAGTACTTC.

This chain connects TRBV5-1 to TRBJ1-6; 12 bases map to TRBD1. Germline lookup yields CDR1 SGHRS and CDR2 YFSETQ. This CDR3 contains 20 residues. The J segment lost 1 base and the V segment lost 4 bases, leaving 12 bases of the junction unmatched. The CDR3 DNA sequence: TGCGCCAGCAGCCCCGCCGGGGGACAGGGGGCGAAGTCCTATAATTCACCCCTCCACTTT. It translates to CASSPAGGQGAKSYNSPLHF.

The V gene is TRBV6-5, the J gene TRBJ1-2; 7 bases are shared with TRBD1. In germline, CDR1 is MNHEY, CDR2 SVGAGI. The CDR3 totals 15 residues. V was pared by 6 bases and J by 9 bases, with 16 bases of the junction left unmatched. CDR3 DNA: TGTGCCAGCAGCCGGGACAGCCGAGCCCTCCCGAGCTACACCTTC. Protein: CASSRDSRALPSYTF.

The CDR3 nucleotides read TGTGCCAGCAGTGAAACCGGGACAAGGAACACCGGGGAGCTGTTTTTT. Protein sequence: CASSETGTRNTGELFF. The chain combines TRBV25-1 with TRBJ2-2, with D possibly TRBD1 on 6 matching bases. V lost 2 bases to trimming and J lost 1 base, with 11 bases between them. The CDR3 covers 16 residues. CDR1 and CDR2 (germline): MGHDK, SYGVNS.

A few counts support this clone. This chain links TRBV9 with TRBJ2-1, with D maybe TRBD2 (5 bases). From germline, CDR1 is SGDLS and CDR2 YYNGEE. V lost 2 bases, J lost 8 bases, and 11 bases lay in between. This CDR3 has 13 amino acids. The CDR3 DNA follows: TGTGCCAGCAGCGTCATAAGCGGACATGAGCAGTTCTTC. Amino acid sequence: CASSVISGHEQFF. Drawing the rest from reference TRBV9 and TRBJ2-1, the complete variable domain is DSGVTQTPKHLITATGQRVTLRCSPRSGDLSVYWYQQSLDQGLQFLIQYYNGEERAKGNILERFSAQQFPDLHSELNLSSLELGDSALYFCASSVISGHEQFFGPGTRLTVL.

This clone was picked up a small number of times. The chain links TRBV19 to TRBJ2-1; D unclear. Between the trimmed V and J ends, which lost 7 bases and 6 bases, there was a span of 13 bases. The CDR3 consists of 13 residues. CDR1 is LNHDA and CDR2 is SQIVND in the germline V gene (reference sequence). CDR3 DNA: TGTGCCAGTACTGGGGAAGAACGCAATGAGCAGTTCTTC. This sequence encodes CASTGEERNEQFF.

The chain joins TRBV28 to TRBJ2-7, with 13 bases matching TRBD2. This CDR3 spans 18 amino acids. The trim removed 3 bases at V and 0 bases at J, leaving 8 bases unmatched. Looked up from germline, CDR1 is MDHEN and CDR2 is SYDVKM. The CDR3 DNA follows: TGTGCCAGCAGTTTCACTAGCGGGAGGGCCCCGAGCTCCTACGAGCAGTACTTC. Translating it yields CASSFTSGRAPSSYEQYF.

This rearrangement joins TRBV7-2 to TRBJ1-1; 7 positions match TRBD1. The CDR3 is 14 amino acids. Germline loops: CDR1 SGHTA, CDR2 FQGNSA. J lost 11 bases, V lost 6 bases, and 15 bases had no gene match. The CDR3 DNA sequence: TGTGCCAGCAGGCCGACAGGGAACGACGTCAAGGCTTTCTTT. It yields the protein CASRPTGNDVKAFF.

This clone was detected only a few times. The chain employs TRBV14 and TRBJ2-1, with TRBD1 matching 8 bases. The CDR3 has 12 residues. The germline V gene has CDR1 SGHDN and CDR2 FVKESK. Trimming removed 10 bases from V and 3 bases from J; junction bases left unmatched: 2. The CDR3 loop is CATDRVYNEQFF. DNA for the CDR3: TGTGCCACGGACAGGGTCTACAATGAGCAGTTCTTC.

This clone was counted a single time. The CDR3 protein is CASSPTGGTDTQYF. The CDR3 nucleotides read TGTGCCAGCTCACCTACAGGGGGCACAGATACGCAGTATTTT. The chain uses TRBV18 and TRBJ2-3; 7 nucleotides agree with TRBD1. The V and J ends lost 3 bases and 1 base, in that order; junction bases with no gene match: 1. The V gene's germline CDR1 is KGHSH and CDR2 LQKENI. This CDR3 contains 14 residues. The variable domain in full, with the rest retrieved from reference TRBV18 and TRBJ2-3, is NAGVMQNPRHLVRRRGQEARLRCSPMKGHSHVYWYRQLPEEGLKFMVYLQKENIIDESGMPKERFSAEFPKEGPSILRIQQVVRGDSAAYFCASSPTGGTDTQYFGPGTRLTVL.

The V call is TRBV4-1, the J call TRBJ2-1; D is unresolved. Deletions cut 1 base from V and 10 bases from J, with 11 bases between. Germline CDR1 is MGHRA and CDR2 is YSYEKL. The CDR3 totals 13 residues. CDR3 nucleotide sequence: TGCGCCAGCAGCCAAGTAAGAGGTGGGGAGCAGTTCTTC. It codes for CASSQVRGGEQFF.

The chain recombines TRBV28 with TRBJ1-4, with D perhaps TRBD1 (6 bases). This CDR3 has 16 residues. Germline V CDR1 and CDR2: MDHEN, SYDVKM. With 7 bases removed from V and 0 bases from J, the gap between germline ends came to 15 bases. CDR3 nucleotides: TGTGCCAGCACTCCGGGGGGCCTAGCAACTAATGAAAAACTGTTTTTT. Translating it yields CASTPGGLATNEKLFF.

In this sample, this clone turned up once. The chain joins TRBV5-4 to TRBJ2-5, with D possibly matching TRBD2 (6 bases). The germline V and J ends were trimmed by 0 bases and 3 bases, with 6 bases remaining between them. Germline loops: CDR1 SGHNT, CDR2 YYREEE (reference sequence). CDR3 size: 13 residues. CDR3 region: CASSLGGEETQYF. The CDR3, as DNA: TGTGCCAGCAGCTTGGGGGGGGAAGAGACCCAGTACTTC.

The chain recombines TRBV7-2 with TRBJ2-5; perhaps D is TRBD1 or TRBD2 (7 bases each). V was shortened by 7 bases and J by 5 bases, with 20 bases between the two germline ends. The CDR3 has 15 amino acids. Germline-derived CDR1 and CDR2 are SGHTA and FQGNSA. The CDR3 coding sequence is TGTGCCAGCACCTTTCAGGGGGGGGCCAGGGAGACCCAGTACTTC. Protein sequence: CASTFQGGARETQYF.